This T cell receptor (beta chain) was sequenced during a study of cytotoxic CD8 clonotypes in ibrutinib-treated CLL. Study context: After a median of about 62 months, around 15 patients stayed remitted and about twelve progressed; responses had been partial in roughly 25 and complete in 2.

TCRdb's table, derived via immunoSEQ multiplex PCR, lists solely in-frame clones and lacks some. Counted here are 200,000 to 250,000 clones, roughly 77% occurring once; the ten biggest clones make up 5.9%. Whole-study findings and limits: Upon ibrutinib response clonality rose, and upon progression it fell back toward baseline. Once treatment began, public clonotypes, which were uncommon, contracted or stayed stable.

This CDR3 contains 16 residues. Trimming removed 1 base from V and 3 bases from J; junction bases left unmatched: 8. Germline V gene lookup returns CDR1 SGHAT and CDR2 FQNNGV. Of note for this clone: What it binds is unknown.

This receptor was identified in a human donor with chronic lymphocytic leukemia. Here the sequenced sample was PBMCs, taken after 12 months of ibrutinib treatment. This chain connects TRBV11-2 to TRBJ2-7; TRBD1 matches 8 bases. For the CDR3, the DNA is TGTGCCAGCAGCTTAGGGCCGGGACAGGCGAACTACGAGCAGTACTTC. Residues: CASSLGPGQANYEQYF.